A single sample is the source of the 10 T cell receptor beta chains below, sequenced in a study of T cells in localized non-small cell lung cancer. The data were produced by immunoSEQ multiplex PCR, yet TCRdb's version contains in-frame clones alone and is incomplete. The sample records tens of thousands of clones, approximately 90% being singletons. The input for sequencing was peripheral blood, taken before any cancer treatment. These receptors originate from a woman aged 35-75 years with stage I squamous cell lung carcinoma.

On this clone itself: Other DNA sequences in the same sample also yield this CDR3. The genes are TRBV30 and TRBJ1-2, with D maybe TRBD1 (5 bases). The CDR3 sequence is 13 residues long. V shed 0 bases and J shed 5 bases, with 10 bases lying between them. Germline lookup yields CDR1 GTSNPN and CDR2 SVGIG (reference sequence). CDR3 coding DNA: TGTGCCTGGAGTGTACGGGGGGGTTATGGCTACACCTTC. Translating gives CAWSVRGGYGYTF.

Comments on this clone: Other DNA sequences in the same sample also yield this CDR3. CDR3 loop: CASSLGASSGNTIYF. CDR3 bases: TGCGCCAGCAGCTTGGGAGCCAGCTCTGGAAACACCATATATTTT. The chain couples TRBV5-1 to TRBJ1-3; D call uncertain. V was shortened by 0 bases and J by 0 bases, with 7 bases between the two germline ends. The V gene's germline CDR1 is SGHRS and CDR2 YFSETQ. The CDR3 runs to 15 residues.

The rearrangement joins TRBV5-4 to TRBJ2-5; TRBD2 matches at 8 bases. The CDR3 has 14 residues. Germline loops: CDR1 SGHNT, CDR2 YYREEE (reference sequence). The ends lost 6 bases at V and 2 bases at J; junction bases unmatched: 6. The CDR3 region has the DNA TGTGCCAGCACCCTTCGGGGGGGGCAAGAGACCCAGTACTTC. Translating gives CASTLRGGQETQYF.

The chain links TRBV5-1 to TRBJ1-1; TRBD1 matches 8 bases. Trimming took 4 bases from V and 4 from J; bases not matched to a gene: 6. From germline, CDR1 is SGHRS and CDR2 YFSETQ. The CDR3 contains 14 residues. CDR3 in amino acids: CASSPGGTGTEAFF. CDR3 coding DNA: TGCGCCAGCAGCCCCGGGGGGACAGGCACTGAAGCTTTCTTT.

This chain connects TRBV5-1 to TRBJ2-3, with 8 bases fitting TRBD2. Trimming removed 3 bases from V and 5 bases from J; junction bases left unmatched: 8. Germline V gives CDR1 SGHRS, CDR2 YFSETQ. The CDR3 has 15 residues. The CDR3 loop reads CASSSRAGGLDTQYF. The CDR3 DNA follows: TGCGCCAGCAGCTCCCGTGCGGGGGGTTTAGATACGCAGTATTTT.

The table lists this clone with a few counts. CDR3 DNA: TGTGCCAGCAGCCGTACCACTGAAGCTTTCTTT. This encodes CASSRTTEAFF. The chain has TRBV7-2 and TRBJ1-1; no firm D call. Germline V lookup: CDR1 SGHTA, CDR2 FQGNSA. The ends were cut back, 5 bases at V and 4 bases at J, with 5 bases in the middle. The CDR3 covers 11 residues.

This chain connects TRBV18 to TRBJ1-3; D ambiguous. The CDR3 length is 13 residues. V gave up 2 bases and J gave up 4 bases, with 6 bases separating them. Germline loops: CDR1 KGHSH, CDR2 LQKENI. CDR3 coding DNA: TGTGCCAGCTCACCAGCCCTCGGAAACACCATATATTTT. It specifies CASSPALGNTIYF.

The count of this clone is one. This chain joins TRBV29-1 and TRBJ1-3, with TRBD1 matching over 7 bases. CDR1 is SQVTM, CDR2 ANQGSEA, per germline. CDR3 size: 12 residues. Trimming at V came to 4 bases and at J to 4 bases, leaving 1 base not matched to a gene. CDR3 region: CSVGDRGNTIYF. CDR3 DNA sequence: TGCAGCGTTGGGGACAGAGGAAACACCATATATTTT.

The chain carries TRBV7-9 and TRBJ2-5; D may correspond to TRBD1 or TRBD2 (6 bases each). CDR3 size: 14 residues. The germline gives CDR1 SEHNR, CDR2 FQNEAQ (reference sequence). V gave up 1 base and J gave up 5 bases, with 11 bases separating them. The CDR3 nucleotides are TGTGCCAGCAGCTTAGATGGGGGGCCGGAGACCCAGTACTTC. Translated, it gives CASSLDGGPETQYF.

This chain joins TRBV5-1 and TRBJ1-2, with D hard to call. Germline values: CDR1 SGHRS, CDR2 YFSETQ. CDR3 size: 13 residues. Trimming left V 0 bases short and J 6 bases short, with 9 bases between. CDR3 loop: CASSLGSFDGYTF. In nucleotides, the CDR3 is TGCGCCAGCAGCTTGGGAAGCTTTGATGGCTACACCTTC.